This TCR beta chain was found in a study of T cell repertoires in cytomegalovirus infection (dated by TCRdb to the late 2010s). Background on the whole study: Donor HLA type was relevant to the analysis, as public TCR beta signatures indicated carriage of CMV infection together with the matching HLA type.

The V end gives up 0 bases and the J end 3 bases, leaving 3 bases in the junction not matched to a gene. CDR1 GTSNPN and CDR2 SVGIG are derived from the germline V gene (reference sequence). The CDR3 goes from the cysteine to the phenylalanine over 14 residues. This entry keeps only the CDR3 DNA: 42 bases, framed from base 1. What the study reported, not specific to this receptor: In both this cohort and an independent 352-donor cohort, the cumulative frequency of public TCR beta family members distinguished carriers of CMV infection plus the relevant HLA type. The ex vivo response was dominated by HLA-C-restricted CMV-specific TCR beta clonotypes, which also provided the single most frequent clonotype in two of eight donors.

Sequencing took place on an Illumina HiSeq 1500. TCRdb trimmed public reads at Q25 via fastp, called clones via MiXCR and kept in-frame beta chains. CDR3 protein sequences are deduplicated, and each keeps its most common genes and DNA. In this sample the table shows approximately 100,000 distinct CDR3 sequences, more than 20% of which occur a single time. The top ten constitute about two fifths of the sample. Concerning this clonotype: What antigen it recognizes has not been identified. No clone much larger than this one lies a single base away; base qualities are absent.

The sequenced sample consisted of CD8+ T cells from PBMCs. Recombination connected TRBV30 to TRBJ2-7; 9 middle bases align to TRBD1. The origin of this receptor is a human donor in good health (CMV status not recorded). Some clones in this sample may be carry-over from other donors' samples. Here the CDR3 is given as CAWSVTGGVYEQYF. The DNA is TGTGCCTGGAGTGTGACAGGGGGGGTCTACGAGCAGTACTTC.